The clone carrying this TCR beta chain was seen just once. Its antigen is not identified. Patients aged 18 to 65 had newly diagnosed hyperthyroidism that had lasted under 2 months. TCR beta CDR3 regions were amplified from RNA transcripts. HTBI primers were employed in a first-round RT-PCR of the TCR CDR3. TCRdb reanalysed the multiplex PCR reads using MiXCR and keeps one entry per CDR3 protein. The table shows just over 550,000 distinct CDR3 sequences, with roughly 46% occurring only once. The sample comes from a study of T cells in Graves' hyperthyroidism and ophthalmopathy. Whole-study results and caveats: Among clonotypes expanded in thyroid above 0.001, most were also found in blood. Before onset, by a median of around six months, the model predicted ophthalmopathy.

The ends were cut back, 3 bases at V and 6 bases at J, with 11 bases in the middle. Germline CDR1 and CDR2: ENHRY and SYGVKD. This CDR3 has 14 residues. Source material: peripheral blood or thyroid tissue (not recorded which). The chain couples TRBV10-3 to TRBJ1-4; D gene ambiguous. The clonotype was recovered from a woman aged 18 to 35 with Graves' hyperthyroidism. The CDR3 DNA follows: TGTGCCATCAGTGACGATCCCGACGATGAAAAACTGTTTTTT. It yields the protein CAISDDPDDEKLFF.